This TCR beta chain was captured by sequencing in a study of metastatic and nonmetastatic thyroid tumors. Study summary: A comparison of repertoires was made across blood and tumor or nodule tissue from malignant and benign thyroid patients.

Per the authors' pipeline: Using the CDR3 differences seen across clinicopathological groups, the authors built a distant-metastasis classifier for papillary thyroid cancer, which was meant to discriminate distant-metastatic patients. TCRdb re-called the PCR reads with MiXCR. The V and J calls were determined by TCRdb, not by the authors. The sample holds about 16,000 clones, under 30% seen once. All patients were untreated before thyroid surgery. From germline, CDR1 is MDHEN and CDR2 SYDVKM. With 6 bases removed from V and 6 bases from J, the gap between germline ends came to 11 bases. The CDR3 has 13 amino acids.

This TCR came from a female donor with papillary thyroid cancer or a benign thyroid nodule (not recorded which). Some clones in this sample may be carry-over from other donors' samples. The specimen was adjacent normal tissue. The J gene is TRBJ1-4, the V gene TRBV28; a weak D match, TRBD1 (6 bases). The CDR3 DNA reads TGTGCCAGCAGCGGAGGGGGGTATGAAAAACTGTTTTTT. Protein: CASSGGGYEKLFF. Full variable domain (rest looked up from reference TRBV28 and TRBJ1-4): DVKVTQSSRYLVKRTGEKVFLECVQDMDHENMFWYRQDPGLGLRLIYFSYDVKMKEKGDIPEGYSVSREKKERFSLILESASTNQTSMYLCASSGGGYEKLFFGSGTQLSVL.